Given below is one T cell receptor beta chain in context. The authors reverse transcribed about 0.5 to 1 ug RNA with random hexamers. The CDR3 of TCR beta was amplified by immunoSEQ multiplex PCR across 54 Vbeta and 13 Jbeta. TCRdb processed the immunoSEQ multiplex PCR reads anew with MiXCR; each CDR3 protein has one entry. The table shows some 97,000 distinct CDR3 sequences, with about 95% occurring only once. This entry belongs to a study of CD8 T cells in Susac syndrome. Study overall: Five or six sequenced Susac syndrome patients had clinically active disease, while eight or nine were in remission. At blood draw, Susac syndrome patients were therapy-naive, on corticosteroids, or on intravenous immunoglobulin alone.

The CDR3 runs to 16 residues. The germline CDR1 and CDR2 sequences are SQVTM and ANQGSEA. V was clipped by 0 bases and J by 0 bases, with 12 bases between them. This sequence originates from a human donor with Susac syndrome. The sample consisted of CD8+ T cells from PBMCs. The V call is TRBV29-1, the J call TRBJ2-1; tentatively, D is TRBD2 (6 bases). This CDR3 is CSVEDSRDNSYNEQFF. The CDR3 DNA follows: TGCAGCGTTGAAGATTCGCGGGATAACTCCTACAATGAGCAGTTCTTC.